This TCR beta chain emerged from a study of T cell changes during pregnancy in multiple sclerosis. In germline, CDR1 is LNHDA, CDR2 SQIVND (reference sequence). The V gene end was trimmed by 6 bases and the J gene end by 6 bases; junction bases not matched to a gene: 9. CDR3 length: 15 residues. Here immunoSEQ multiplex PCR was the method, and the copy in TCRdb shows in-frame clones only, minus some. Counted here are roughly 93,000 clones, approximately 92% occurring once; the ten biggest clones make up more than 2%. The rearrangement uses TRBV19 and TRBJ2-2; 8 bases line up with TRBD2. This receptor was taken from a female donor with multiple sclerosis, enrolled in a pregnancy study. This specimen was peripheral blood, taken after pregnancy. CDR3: CASSPAGVFPGELFF. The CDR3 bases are TGTGCCAGTAGCCCAGCGGGAGTTTTTCCCGGGGAGCTGTTTTTT.